What follows are 27 T cell receptor beta chains derived from one specimen sequenced in a study of type 1 and type 2 diabetes patients. Amplification started from genomic DNA. A primer set of 30 forward and 13 reverse primers amplified the CDR3. TCRdb reprocessed the multiplex PCR reads via MiXCR and lists one record per CDR3 protein. The profile shows about 270,000 distinct CDR3 sequences, over 45% of them singletons. The material sequenced was peripheral blood mononuclear cells (PBMCs). Every receptor here comes from a man younger than 30 with type 2 diabetes.

Turning to this clonotype: At one end, the junction sequence differs from germline, possibly due to a read error. The V gene is TRBV12-3 or TRBV12-4, the J gene TRBJ1-6; D remains unclear. The CDR3 has 13 residues. The CDR3 coding sequence is TGTGCCAGCAGCGGTAACTGGAATTTACCCCTCCACTTT. Amino acids: CASSGNWNLPLHF.

The chain carries TRBV20-1 and TRBJ2-7, with 10 positions matching TRBD2. V trimming: 6 bases; J trimming: 6 bases; junction bases outside the gene matches: 8. CDR1 is DFQATT, CDR2 SNEGSKA, per germline (reference sequence). The CDR3 consists of 13 residues. Written as DNA, the CDR3 is TGCAGTGCAGAGAGCGGGAGGGCCGCCGAGCAGTACTTC. It codes for CSAESGRAAEQYF.

This clonotype was counted a few times. The V gene is TRBV27, the J gene TRBJ1-6, with D tentatively TRBD1 (5 bases). CDR1 MNHEY and CDR2 SMNVEV come from the germline V gene (reference sequence). This CDR3 spans 14 amino acids. Trimming took off 3 bases at V and 7 bases at J, with 10 bases between the two ends. In nucleotides, the CDR3 is TGTGCCAGCAGTTTCCGGGGGTCAAATTCACCCCTCCACTTT. Translated, it gives CASSFRGSNSPLHF.

In its sample, this clonotype was seen a few times. Since the CDR3 does not end with the conserved phenylalanine or tryptophan, this likely comes from a read error. Because the CDR3's place on the DNA is in doubt, the DNA is left out and the CDR3 is given as listed by TCRdb. The V gene is TRBV20-1, the J gene TRBJ1-1; the tabulated D call, TRBD1, remains unverified against the DNA. The CDR3 length equals 9 residues, ends included. Germline loops: CDR1 DFQATT, CDR2 SNEGSKA (reference sequence). The CDR3 loop reads CSARDREVL.

This clonotype was counted between two and nine times. This sequence joins TRBV7-6 and TRBJ1-1, with D unclear. The CDR3 loop spans 13 amino acids. Germline assignment: CDR1 SGHVS and CDR2 FNYEAQ. V lost 3 bases and J 1 base, leaving 6 bases between the germline ends. CDR3 amino acids: CASSFARNTEAFF. CDR3 nucleotides: TGTGCCAGCAGCTTTGCGAGGAACACTGAAGCTTTCTTT.

The chain joins TRBV4-2 to TRBJ1-5; no definite D call. V lost 1 base and J 1 base, leaving 5 bases between the germline ends. Germline V lookup: CDR1 LGHNA, CDR2 YNFKEQ. The CDR3 spans 14 residues. The CDR3 here is CASSQGRSNQPQHF. The CDR3 nucleotides are TGTGCCAGCAGCCAAGGACGGAGCAATCAGCCCCAGCATTTT.

A few counts support this clonotype. The J gene is TRBJ1-4, the V gene TRBV10-2, with a possible D match to TRBD1 (5 bases). Trimming pared 2 bases from V and 11 bases from J, leaving 15 bases between. The V gene's germline CDR1 is WSHSY and CDR2 SAAADI. The CDR3 loop spans 14 amino acids. The CDR3 DNA sequence: TGCGCCAGCAGTGAGACAGACGGGGCCGGCAAACTGTTTTTT. It is translated as CASSETDGAGKLFF.

The chain uses TRBV6-5 and TRBJ1-5; no clear D gene. The germline V gene has CDR1 MNHEY and CDR2 SVGAGI. This CDR3 is 15 amino acids long. Trimming left V 5 bases short and J 0 bases short, with 11 bases between. CDR3 nucleotides: TGTGCCAGCAGTGTGGTGGTGGGTAGCAATCAGCCCCAGCATTTT. Translated, it gives CASSVVVGSNQPQHF.

This clonotype turned up a few times. This chain uses TRBV15 with TRBJ1-5; TRBD1 matches at 7 bases. Trimming cost V 0 bases and J 6 bases; bases outside gene matches: 11. Germline loops: CDR1 LNHNV, CDR2 YYDKDF (reference sequence). The CDR3 spans 17 residues. The CDR3 nucleotides are TGTGCCACCAGCAGAGATCCCCCTGACAGGGTCGGTCAGCCCCAGCATTTT. Protein product: CATSRDPPDRVGQPQHF. Full variable domain (outside the CDR3, taken from reference TRBV15 and TRBJ1-5): DAMVIQNPRYQVTQFGKPVTLSCSQTLNHNVMYWYQQKSSQAPKLLFHYYDKDFNNEADTPDNFQSRRPNTSFCFLDIRSPGLGDTAMYLCATSRDPPDRVGQPQHFGDGTRLSIL.

This clonotype has only a few counts. One junction end does not reproduce the germline sequence, and a read error may be involved. The genes are TRBV25-1 and TRBJ2-2; TRBD1 aligns across 8 bases. In germline, CDR1 is MGHDK, CDR2 SYGVNS. The CDR3 is made up of 14 amino acids. CDR3 coding DNA: TGCGCCAGCAGCCAGGACAGGGTCGGAGGGGAGCTGTTTTTT. It is translated as CASSQDRVGGELFF.

The rearrangement links TRBV4-3 to TRBJ2-7; weak D call: TRBD2 (5 bases). Germline V CDR1 and CDR2: LGHNA, YSLEER. The CDR3 is 15 amino acids. The V and J ends lost 2 bases and 0 bases respectively, with 11 bases between them. CDR3 in amino acids: CASSQTRENSYEQYF. Here the CDR3 DNA reads TGCGCCAGCAGCCAAACGAGGGAGAACTCCTACGAGCAGTACTTC.

The chain has TRBV14 and TRBJ1-6; no firm D call. The CDR3 is made up of 14 amino acids. Germline V CDR1 and CDR2: SGHDN, FVKESK. The V gene lost 3 bases and the J gene lost 7 bases, with 10 bases spanning the gap. The CDR3 region is CASSHGGLNSPLHF. CDR3 nucleotides: TGTGCCAGCAGCCATGGTGGTTTAAATTCACCCCTCCACTTT.

The rearrangement uses TRBV2 and TRBJ1-4, with 8 positions matching TRBD1. This CDR3 comprises 15 residues. CDR1 SNHLY and CDR2 FYNNEI come from the germline V gene. Unmatched junction bases numbered 1, after V lost 1 base and J lost 3 bases. The DNA of the CDR3 is TGTGCCAGCAGTGAAGGACAGGGGTCTAATGAAAAACTGTTTTTT. It specifies CASSEGQGSNEKLFF.

V gene TRBV2 combines with J gene TRBJ1-3; D remains unclear. The CDR3 covers 14 residues. The ends were cut back, 8 bases at V and 0 bases at J, with 11 bases in the middle. CDR1 SNHLY and CDR2 FYNNEI come from the germline V gene. CDR3 bases: TGTGCCAGCGCCTTCTCACTCTCTGGAAACACCATATATTTT. Translation: CASAFSLSGNTIYF.

As regards this clonotype: No conserved phenylalanine or tryptophan is present at the end of the CDR3, so a read error is the likely explanation. This chain connects TRBV19 to TRBJ1-1; 7 nucleotides align to TRBD1. V was clipped by 1 base and J by 11 bases; unmatched bases: 7. Germline-derived CDR1 and CDR2 are LNHDA and SQIVND (reference sequence). The length of the CDR3 is 13 residues. The CDR3 spells CASSIGTGVGAFI. CDR3 coding DNA: TGTGCCAGTAGTATAGGAACAGGGGTCGGGGCTTTCATT.

This clonotype was observed a few times. The rearrangement links TRBV20-1 to TRBJ2-7; D possibly corresponds to TRBD2 (6 bases). Trimming stripped 5 bases from V and 9 bases from J, with 23 bases between. There are 14 residues in the CDR3. Germline V gene lookup returns CDR1 DFQATT and CDR2 SNEGSKA (reference sequence). The CDR3 loop is CSAPPARGTPRQYF. Here the CDR3 DNA reads TGCAGTGCTCCGCCGGCGCGGGGCACTCCGCGGCAGTACTTC.

The chain uses TRBV5-1 and TRBJ2-1, with TRBD2 as a possible D gene (6 bases). The CDR3 length is 15 residues. Germline V gene lookup returns CDR1 SGHRS and CDR2 YFSETQ. The V gene lost 2 bases and the J gene lost 10 bases, with 19 bases spanning the gap. CDR3 coding DNA: TGCGCCAGCAGCTTAAGGGACTCCTCTTTTTCGGAGCAGTTCTTC. It encodes CASSLRDSSFSEQFF. Together with reference TRBV5-1 and TRBJ2-1, the CDR3 gives the full variable domain: KAGVTQTPRYLIKTRGQQVTLSCSPISGHRSVSWYQQTPGQGLQFLFEYFSETQRNKGNFPGRFSGRQFSNSRSEMNVSTLELGDSALYLCASSLRDSSFSEQFFGPGTRLTVL.

The rearrangement joins TRBV20-1 to TRBJ2-2; 10 bases match TRBD2. This CDR3 spans 15 amino acids. The V segment lost 2 bases and the J segment 4 bases; nucleotides outside the gene matches: 4. Germline V gene data show CDR1 as DFQATT and CDR2 as SNEGSKA (reference sequence). The CDR3, as DNA: TGCAGTGCTAGACCTAGCGGGGGTGGCACCGGGGAGCTGTTTTTT. This gives the protein CSARPSGGGTGELFF.

The V and J genes are TRBV7-3 and TRBJ2-5, with 9 bases identical to TRBD1. J was trimmed by 4 bases and V by 5 bases; bases with no gene match: 5. The V gene's germline CDR1 is SGHTA and CDR2 FQGTGA. There are 14 residues in the CDR3. Written as DNA, the CDR3 is TGTGCCAGCAGCGAACAACAGGGGGCAGAGACCCAGTACTTC. Amino acids: CASSEQQGAETQYF.

In its sample, this clonotype was seen many times. The chain recombines TRBV2 with TRBJ2-7, with 9 bases fitting TRBD2. Per the germline V gene, CDR1 is SNHLY and CDR2 is FYNNEI. Losses at the gene ends were 3 bases for V and 0 bases for J; bases not matched to a gene: 3. The CDR3 is 15 residues long. CDR3 bases: TGTGCCAGCAGTGAGCGTAGCGGGAGCTCCTACGAGCAGTACTTC. Its protein product is CASSERSGSSYEQYF. Supplemented by reference TRBV2 and TRBJ2-7, the full variable domain reads EPEVTQTPSHQVTQMGQEVILRCVPISNHLYFYWYRQILGQKVEFLVSFYNNEISEKSEIFDDQFSVERPDGSNFTLKIRSTKLEDSAMYFCASSERSGSSYEQYFGPGTRLTVT.

The chain links TRBV30 to TRBJ2-3; D gene ambiguous. This CDR3 has 14 residues. The ends were cut back, 2 bases at V and 4 bases at J, with 13 bases in the middle. The germline V gene encodes CDR1 GTSNPN and CDR2 SVGIG (reference sequence). The CDR3 coding sequence is TGTGCCTGGAGTACTCACTACCCCTCAGATACGCAGTATTTT. Amino acid sequence: CAWSTHYPSDTQYF.

The chain couples TRBV7-3 to TRBJ2-1, with no clear D. Germline V gene data show CDR1 as SGHTA and CDR2 as FQGTGA. This CDR3 region has 15 residues. The V end lost 5 bases, the J end lost 2 bases, and 13 bases lay between the germline ends. Here the CDR3 DNA reads TGTGCCAGCAGCCCCAAGCTGGACCCCTACAATGAGCAGTTCTTC. This translates into CASSPKLDPYNEQFF.

This chain uses TRBV2 with TRBJ2-5, with 11 bases aligning to TRBD1. The CDR3 is made up of 15 amino acids. V shed 6 bases, J shed 5 bases, and the junction held 8 bases outside the gene matches. Germline V gives CDR1 SNHLY, CDR2 FYNNEI. The CDR3 sequence: CASSEGQGERETQYF. The CDR3 nucleotides are TGTGCCAGCAGCGAGGGACAGGGGGAACGGGAGACCCAGTACTTC.

This rearrangement joins TRBV27 to TRBJ1-2; D is possibly TRBD1 (5 bases). V was clipped by 5 bases and J by 3 bases, with 13 bases between them. From germline, CDR1 is MNHEY and CDR2 SMNVEV (reference sequence). The CDR3 length is 14 residues. The CDR3 DNA follows: TGTGCCAGCAGTCAGCGGGACGGTTACTATGGCTACACCTTC. The encoded protein is CASSQRDGYYGYTF.

This clonotype was detected once. V is TRBV6-1 and J is TRBJ2-5, with D possibly called TRBD1 or TRBD2 (5 bases each). V lost 5 bases, J lost 4 bases, and 17 bases lay in between. CDR1 MNHNS and CDR2 SASEGT come from the germline V gene. The CDR3 runs 15 residues. CDR3 sequence (DNA): TGTGCCAGCAGTCAGACCTGGGGGAGTGGAGAGACCCAGTACTTC. The encoded protein is CASSQTWGSGETQYF.

The CDR3 bases are TGCGCCAGCAGCCAAGCGGGACAGGGGACTGGTGAGCAGTTCTTC. Amino acids: CASSQAGQGTGEQFF. The chain carries TRBV5-1 and TRBJ2-1, with 10 bases aligning to TRBD1. J was trimmed by 9 bases and V by 4 bases; bases with no gene match: 10. Per germline, CDR1 SGHRS and CDR2 YFSETQ. The CDR3 runs 15 residues.

This clonotype was seen ten or more times. The chain couples TRBV14 to TRBJ1-2, with 7 positions matching TRBD1. Per the germline V gene, CDR1 is SGHDN and CDR2 is FVKESK. V trimming: 4 bases; J trimming: 4 bases; junction bases outside the gene matches: 3. This CDR3 is 13 amino acids long. The CDR3 region is CASSLRDSYGYTF. The CDR3 DNA reads as TGTGCCAGCAGCCTCCGGGACAGCTATGGCTACACCTTC.